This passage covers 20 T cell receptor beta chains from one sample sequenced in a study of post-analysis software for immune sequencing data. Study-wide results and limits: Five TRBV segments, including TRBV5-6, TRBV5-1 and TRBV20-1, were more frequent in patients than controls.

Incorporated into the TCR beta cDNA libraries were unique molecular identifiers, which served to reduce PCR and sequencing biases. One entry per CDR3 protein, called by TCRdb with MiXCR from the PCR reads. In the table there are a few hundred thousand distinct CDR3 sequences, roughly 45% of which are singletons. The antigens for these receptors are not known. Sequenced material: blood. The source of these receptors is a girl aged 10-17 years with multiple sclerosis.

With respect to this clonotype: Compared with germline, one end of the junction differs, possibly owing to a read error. The CDR3 DNA reads TGTGCCAGCAGTCTAGCGGTTAGGACGGACAATGAGCAGTTCTTC. Translating gives CASSLAVRTDNEQFF. The chain employs TRBV12-3 or TRBV12-4 and TRBJ2-1, with TRBD2 matching over 7 bases. The CDR3 spans 15 residues.

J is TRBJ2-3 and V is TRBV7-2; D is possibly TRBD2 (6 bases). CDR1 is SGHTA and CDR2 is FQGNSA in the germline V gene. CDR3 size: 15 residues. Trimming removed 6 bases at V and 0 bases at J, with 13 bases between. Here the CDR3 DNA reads TGTGCCAGCAGGCCCCCCGGGACTAGCACAGATACGCAGTATTTT. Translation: CASRPPGTSTDTQYF.

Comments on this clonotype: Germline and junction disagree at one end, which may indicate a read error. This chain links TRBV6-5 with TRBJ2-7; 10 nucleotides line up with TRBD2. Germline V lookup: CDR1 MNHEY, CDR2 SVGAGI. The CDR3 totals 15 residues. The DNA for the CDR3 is TGTGCCAGCGGTTACTCTAGCGGGAGCTCCTACGAGCAGTACTTC. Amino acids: CASGYSSGSSYEQYF.

CDR3 in DNA: TGCGCCAGCAGCCAAGATTTGACCACAGGGAATGAGCAGTTCTTC. This translates into CASSQDLTTGNEQFF. The gene calls are TRBV4-3 and TRBJ2-1; possibly TRBD1 for D (6 bases). V lost 0 bases and J lost 7, with 13 bases in between. Germline assignment: CDR1 LGHNA and CDR2 YSLEER. This CDR3 has 15 residues.

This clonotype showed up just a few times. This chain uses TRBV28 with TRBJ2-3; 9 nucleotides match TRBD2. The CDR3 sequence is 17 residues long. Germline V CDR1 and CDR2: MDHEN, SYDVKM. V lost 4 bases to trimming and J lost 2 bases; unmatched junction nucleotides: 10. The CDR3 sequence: CASSYPVREGPTDTQYF. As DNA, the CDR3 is TGTGCCAGCAGTTACCCTGTGCGGGAGGGCCCCACAGATACGCAGTATTTT.

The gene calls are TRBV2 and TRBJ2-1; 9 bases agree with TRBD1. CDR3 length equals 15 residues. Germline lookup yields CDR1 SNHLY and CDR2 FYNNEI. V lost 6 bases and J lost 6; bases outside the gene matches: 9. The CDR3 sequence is CASRGDRVLSNEQFF. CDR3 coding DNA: TGTGCCAGCAGGGGGGACAGGGTATTAAGCAATGAGCAGTTCTTC.

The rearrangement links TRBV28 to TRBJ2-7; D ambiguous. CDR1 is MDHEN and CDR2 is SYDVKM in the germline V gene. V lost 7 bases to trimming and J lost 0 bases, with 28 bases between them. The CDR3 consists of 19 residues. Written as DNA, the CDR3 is TGTGCCAGCACCTCTAGGGTTGCAAGAAGGATCTTTTACTCCTACGAGCAGTACTTC. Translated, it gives CASTSRVARRIFYSYEQYF.

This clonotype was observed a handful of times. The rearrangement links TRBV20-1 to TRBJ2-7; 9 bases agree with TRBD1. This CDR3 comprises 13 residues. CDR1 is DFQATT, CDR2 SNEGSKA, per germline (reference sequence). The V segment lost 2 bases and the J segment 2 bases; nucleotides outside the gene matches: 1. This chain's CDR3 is CSARRQGAYEQYF. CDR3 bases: TGCAGTGCTAGAAGACAGGGGGCCTACGAGCAGTACTTC.

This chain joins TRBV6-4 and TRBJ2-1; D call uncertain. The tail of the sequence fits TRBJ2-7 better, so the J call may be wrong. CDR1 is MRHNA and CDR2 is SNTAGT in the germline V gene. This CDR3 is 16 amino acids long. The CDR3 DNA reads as TGTGCCAGCAGTGACTTTCGACCTATCTCCTACAATGAGCAGTACTTC. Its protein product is CASSDFRPISYNEQYF.

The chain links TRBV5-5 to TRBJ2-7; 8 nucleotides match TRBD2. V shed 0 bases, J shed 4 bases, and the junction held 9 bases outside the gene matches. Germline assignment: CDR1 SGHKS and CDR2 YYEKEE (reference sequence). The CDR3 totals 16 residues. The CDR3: CASSLDSSGRVYEQYF. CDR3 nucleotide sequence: TGTGCCAGCAGCTTGGACTCCAGCGGGAGAGTGTACGAGCAGTACTTC.

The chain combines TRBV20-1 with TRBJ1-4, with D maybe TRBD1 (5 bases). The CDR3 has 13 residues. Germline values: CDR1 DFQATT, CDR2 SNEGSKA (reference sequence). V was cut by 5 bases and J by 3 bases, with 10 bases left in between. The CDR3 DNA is TGCAGTGCTGTAGACAGACCTAATGAAAAACTGTTTTTT. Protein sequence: CSAVDRPNEKLFF.

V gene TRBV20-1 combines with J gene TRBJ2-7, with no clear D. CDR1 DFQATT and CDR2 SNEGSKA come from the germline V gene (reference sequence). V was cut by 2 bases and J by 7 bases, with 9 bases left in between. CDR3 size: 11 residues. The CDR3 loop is CSARYYREQYF. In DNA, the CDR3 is TGCAGTGCTAGATACTACCGAGAGCAGTACTTC.

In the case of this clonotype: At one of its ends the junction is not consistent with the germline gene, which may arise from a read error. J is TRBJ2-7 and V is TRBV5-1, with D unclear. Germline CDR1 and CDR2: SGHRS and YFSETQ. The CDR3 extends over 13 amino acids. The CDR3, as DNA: TGCGCCAGCGCGTCTAAATCTTCCTACGAACAGTACTTC. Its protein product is CASASKSSYEQYF.

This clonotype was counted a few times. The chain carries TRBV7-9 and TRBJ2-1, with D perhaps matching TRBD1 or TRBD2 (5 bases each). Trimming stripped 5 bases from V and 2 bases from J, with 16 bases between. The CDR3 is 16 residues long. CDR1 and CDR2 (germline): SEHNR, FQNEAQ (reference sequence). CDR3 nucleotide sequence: TGTGCCAGCAGCCCCCCCCTCGGGGCGGCCTACAATGAGCAGTTCTTC. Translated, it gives CASSPPLGAAYNEQFF.

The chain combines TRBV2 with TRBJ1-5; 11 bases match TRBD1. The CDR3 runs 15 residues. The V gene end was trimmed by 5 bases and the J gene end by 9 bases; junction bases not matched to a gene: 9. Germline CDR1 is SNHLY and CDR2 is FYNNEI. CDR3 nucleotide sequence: TGTGCCAGCAGTCACCCGCTGGACAGGGGGCGGCCCCAGCATTTT. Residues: CASSHPLDRGRPQHF.

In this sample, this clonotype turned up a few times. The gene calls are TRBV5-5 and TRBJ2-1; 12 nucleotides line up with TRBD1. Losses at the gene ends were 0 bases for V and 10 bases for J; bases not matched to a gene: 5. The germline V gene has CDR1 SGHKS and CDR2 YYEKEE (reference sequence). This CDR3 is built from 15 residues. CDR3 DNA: TGTGCCAGCAGCTTGGGTGGGACAGGGGGCCGCGAGCAGTTCTTC. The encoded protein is CASSLGGTGGREQFF.

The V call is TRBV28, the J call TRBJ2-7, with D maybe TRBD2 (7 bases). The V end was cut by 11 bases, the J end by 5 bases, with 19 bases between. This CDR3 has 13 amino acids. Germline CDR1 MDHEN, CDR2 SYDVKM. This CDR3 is CAALRGGGHEQYF. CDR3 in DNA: TGTGCCGCCCTGCGGGGCGGGGGCCACGAGCAGTACTTC.

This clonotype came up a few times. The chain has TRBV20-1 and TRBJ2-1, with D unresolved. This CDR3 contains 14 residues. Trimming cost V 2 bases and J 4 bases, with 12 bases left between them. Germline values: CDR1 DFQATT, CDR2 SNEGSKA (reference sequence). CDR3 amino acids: CSARWAERYNEQFF. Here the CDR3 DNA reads TGCAGTGCTAGATGGGCGGAGCGTTACAATGAGCAGTTCTTC.

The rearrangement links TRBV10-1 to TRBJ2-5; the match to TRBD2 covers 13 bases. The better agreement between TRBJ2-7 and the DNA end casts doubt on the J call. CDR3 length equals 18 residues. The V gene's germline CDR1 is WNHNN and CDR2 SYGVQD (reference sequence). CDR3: CASRRTSGRPPLGYEQYF. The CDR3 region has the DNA TGCGCCAGCAGAAGGACTAGCGGGAGACCCCCGCTCGGCTACGAGCAGTACTTC.

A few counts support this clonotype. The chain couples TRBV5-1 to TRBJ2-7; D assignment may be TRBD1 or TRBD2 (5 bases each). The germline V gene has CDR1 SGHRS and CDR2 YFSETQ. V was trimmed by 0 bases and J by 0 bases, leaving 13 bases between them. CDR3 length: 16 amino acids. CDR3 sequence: CASSLAGTGSSYEQYF. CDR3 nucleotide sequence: TGCGCCAGCAGCTTGGCCGGGACGGGGAGCTCCTACGAGCAGTACTTC.